These 26 T cell receptor beta chains were all obtained from the same sample, sequenced in a study of neoadjuvant anti-PD-1 for oral cavity cancer. Sequenced by immunoSEQ multiplex PCR; TCRdb stores in-frame clones only, minus some. The sample includes tens of thousands of clones, around 80% of them seen just once. The sample here was PBMCs, taken before nivolumab (anti-PD-1) treatment. Receptor source: a person aged 40 to 85 with oral cavity squamous cell carcinoma.

The chain links TRBV7-9 to TRBJ2-6; D remains unclear. The germline gives CDR1 SEHNR, CDR2 FQNEAQ (reference sequence). The CDR3 sequence is 16 residues long. V lost 3 bases, J lost 2 bases, and 11 bases lay in between. For the CDR3, the DNA is TGTGCCAGCAGCTTGAATGGGTTAACTGGGGCCAACGTCCTGACTTTC. Protein product: CASSLNGLTGANVLTF.

This clone was seen just once. The chain carries TRBV29-1 and TRBJ1-5, with D possibly TRBD1 on 6 matching bases. Trimming cost V 3 bases and J 4 bases, with 13 bases left between them. Looked up from germline, CDR1 is SQVTM and CDR2 is ANQGSEA. This CDR3 spans 14 amino acids. The CDR3 DNA reads TGCAGCGTTGATAAGACAGGAGGGAATCAGCCCCAGCATTTT. Translated, it gives CSVDKTGGNQPQHF.

V is TRBV19 and J is TRBJ2-3, with 11 bases identical to TRBD1. The CDR3 length is 16 residues. V dropped 9 bases and J dropped 5; count of bases not matched to a gene: 13. Germline loops: CDR1 LNHDA, CDR2 SQIVND (reference sequence). The CDR3 bases are TGTGCCAGCCAAACGGCCGGGACAGGGGGTGGAGATACGCAGTATTTT. This sequence encodes CASQTAGTGGGDTQYF.

J is TRBJ1-5 and V is TRBV2, with 10 bases fitting TRBD1. The ends lost 6 bases at V and 8 bases at J; junction bases unmatched: 10. The CDR3 covers 15 residues. Germline CDR1 SNHLY, CDR2 FYNNEI. The CDR3 sequence: CASRAETGGLKPQHF. The CDR3 DNA sequence: TGTGCCAGCAGGGCCGAGACAGGGGGCCTAAAGCCCCAGCATTTT.

The chain links TRBV9 to TRBJ2-2; 16 bases match TRBD2. Germline trimming cut 4 bases from V and 4 bases from J; bases unmatched to any gene: 7. CDR1 is SGDLS, CDR2 YYNGEE, per germline. This CDR3 contains 18 residues. CDR3 DNA sequence: TGTGCCAGCAGCCCGGGACTAGCGGGAGGGCCTCGCACCGGGGAGCTGTTTTTT. Its protein is CASSPGLAGGPRTGELFF.

DNA of the CDR3: TGTGCCTGGAGTGTATCCCCTGAAGCTTTCTTT. It specifies CAWSVSPEAFF. The chain recombines TRBV30 with TRBJ1-1, with D unresolved. This CDR3 is 11 amino acids long. Trimming shortened V by 0 bases and J by 6 bases, and 5 bases separated the two germline ends. CDR1 GTSNPN and CDR2 SVGIG come from the germline V gene (reference sequence).

The chain links TRBV21-1 to TRBJ2-7. TRBV21-1 is a documented pseudogene. There are 15 residues in the CDR3. CDR3 in amino acids: CASSKSGLLGDEQYF. In DNA form, the CDR3 reads TGTGCCAGCAGCAAATCGGGGCTTTTGGGCGACGAGCAGTACTTC.

The chain couples TRBV12-5 to TRBJ2-3, with TRBD2 matching 7 bases. The CDR3 loop spans 17 amino acids. The V and J ends lost 0 bases and 6 bases, in that order; junction bases with no gene match: 12. The germline V gene has CDR1 LGHNT and CDR2 FRNRAP. The CDR3: CASGLVLSSGHPDTQYF. The CDR3 nucleotides are TGTGCTAGTGGTTTGGTACTTTCTAGCGGCCACCCTGATACGCAGTATTTT.

This chain joins TRBV30 and TRBJ2-7; D gene uncertain. V was clipped by 1 base and J by 6 bases, with 16 bases between them. The length of the CDR3 is 14 residues. The germline CDR1 and CDR2 sequences are GTSNPN and SVGIG (reference sequence). CDR3 nucleotides: TGTGCCTGGAGTGGTCGGCTCTTCTTGCCCGAGCAGTACTTC. This translates into CAWSGRLFLPEQYF. The full variable domain, with the rest looked up from reference TRBV30 and TRBJ2-7, is SQTIHQWPATLVQPVGSPLSLECTVEGTSNPNLYWYRQAAGRGLQLLFYSVGIGQISSEVPQNLSASRPQDRQFILSSKKLLLSDSGFYLCAWSGRLFLPEQYFGPGTRLTVT.

This clone was observed a single time. The J gene is TRBJ1-6, the V gene TRBV11-2; 7 bases are a match to TRBD1. Germline CDR1 SGHAT, CDR2 FQNNGV. The CDR3 is made up of 15 amino acids. The V segment lost 1 base and the J segment 9 bases; nucleotides outside the gene matches: 6. This CDR3 reads CASSLGQGIASPLHF. For the CDR3, the DNA is TGTGCCAGCAGCTTAGGACAGGGAATCGCTTCACCCCTCCACTTT. The full variable domain, with the rest looked up from reference TRBV11-2 and TRBJ1-6, is EAGVAQSPRYKIIEKRQSVAFWCNPISGHATLYWYQQILGQGPKLLIQFQNNGVVDDSQLPKDRFSAERLKGVDSTLKIQPAKLEDSAVYLCASSLGQGIASPLHFGNGTRLTVT.

This chain connects TRBV4-1 to TRBJ1-1; D remains unclear. The CDR3 runs to 15 residues. CDR1 is MGHRA and CDR2 is YSYEKL in the germline V gene. Trimming removed 2 bases from V and 2 bases from J, with 12 bases in between. CDR3 coding DNA: TGCGCCAGCAGCCAATCACAGACATATAACACTGAAGCTTTCTTT. Its protein product is CASSQSQTYNTEAFF.

The rearrangement joins TRBV9 to TRBJ2-3, with 12 nucleotides matching TRBD2. Germline CDR1 is SGDLS and CDR2 is YYNGEE. V trimming: 4 bases; J trimming: 7 bases; junction bases outside the gene matches: 10. This CDR3 has 16 amino acids. CDR3 bases: TGTGCCAGCAGCTCTTGGACTAGCGGGGACGCTAATACGCAGTATTTT. Its translation: CASSSWTSGDANTQYF. The full variable domain, completed using reference TRBV9 and TRBJ2-3, is DSGVTQTPKHLITATGQRVTLRCSPRSGDLSVYWYQQSLDQGLQFLIQYYNGEERAKGNILERFSAQQFPDLHSELNLSSLELGDSALYFCASSSWTSGDANTQYFGPGTRLTVL.

The V and J genes are TRBV9 and TRBJ2-5; TRBD1 might be the D (8 bases). Germline V gene sequence: CDR1 SGDLS, CDR2 YYNGEE. Trimming cost V 4 bases and J 9 bases, with 22 bases left between them. The CDR3 is 15 residues long. CDR3 DNA sequence: TGTGCCAGCAGCCAGGGGGCCAGGGAGGGGGTGGCCCAGTACTTC. Its protein is CASSQGAREGVAQYF.

V gene TRBV4-1 combines with J gene TRBJ2-7; TRBD1 might be the D (5 bases). V dropped 4 bases and J dropped 4 bases, with 17 bases sitting between them. Germline CDR1 is MGHRA and CDR2 is YSYEKL. The CDR3 is 15 amino acids. This CDR3 reads CASSRSVQGSYEQYF. CDR3 DNA: TGCGCCAGCAGCCGGTCAGTTCAGGGAAGTTACGAGCAGTACTTC.

This chain links TRBV6-5 with TRBJ1-6; D not certain. CDR1 is MNHEY, CDR2 SVGAGI, per germline. The CDR3 spans 12 residues. The germline V and J ends were trimmed by 6 bases and 4 bases, with 4 bases remaining between them. CDR3 in DNA: TGTGCCAGCAGAGGGTATAATTCACCCCTCCACTTT. This sequence encodes CASRGYNSPLHF.

The V call is TRBV10-1, the J call TRBJ2-7; no reliable D call. Germline values: CDR1 WNHNN, CDR2 SYGVQD (reference sequence). The length of the CDR3 is 13 residues. V lost 4 bases to trimming and J lost 2 bases, with 9 bases between them. The CDR3 DNA reads as TGCGCCAGCAGTGCCAGCGACGCCTACGAGCAGTACTTC. Protein: CASSASDAYEQYF.

This clone occurred once. This CDR3 is also generated by other DNA sequences in the sample. This rearrangement joins TRBV6-5 to TRBJ2-3; weak D call: TRBD2 (5 bases). Looked up from germline, CDR1 is MNHEY and CDR2 is SVGAGI. The CDR3 loop spans 15 amino acids. V dropped 0 bases and J dropped 2 bases, with 9 bases sitting between them. The CDR3 here is CASSYSRGNTDTQYF. The CDR3 DNA sequence: TGTGCCAGCAGTTACTCCCGGGGTAACACAGATACGCAGTATTTT.

In its sample, this clone was seen a few times. The chain has TRBV30 and TRBJ2-7; 7 bases match TRBD1. V dropped 0 bases and J dropped 4; count of bases not matched to a gene: 6. The germline gives CDR1 GTSNPN, CDR2 SVGIG (reference sequence). The CDR3 contains 14 residues. Here the CDR3 DNA reads TGTGCCTGGAGTGTAGGGGGACAGCTATACGAGCAGTACTTC. This gives the protein CAWSVGGQLYEQYF. Full variable domain (remainder filled in from reference TRBV30 and TRBJ2-7): SQTIHQWPATLVQPVGSPLSLECTVEGTSNPNLYWYRQAAGRGLQLLFYSVGIGQISSEVPQNLSASRPQDRQFILSSKKLLLSDSGFYLCAWSVGGQLYEQYFGPGTRLTVT.

This clone appeared once. The chain has TRBV7-3 and TRBJ2-1; maybe TRBD1 (7 bases). The CDR3 runs 17 residues. The germline V and J ends were trimmed by 2 bases and 1 base, with 15 bases remaining between them. Germline loops: CDR1 SGHTA, CDR2 FQGTGA. CDR3 region: CASSLGVAGQSYNEQFF. The CDR3 DNA sequence: TGTGCCAGCAGCTTAGGGGTGGCGGGACAGTCCTACAATGAGCAGTTCTTC.

V and J are TRBV27 and TRBJ2-7, with 9 bases matching TRBD1. The germline V gene encodes CDR1 MNHEY and CDR2 SMNVEV (reference sequence). This CDR3 has 15 amino acids. The V and J ends lost 3 bases and 3 bases, in that order; junction bases with no gene match: 6. The CDR3 DNA reads TGTGCCAGCAGTTTCCCTGGGACAGGGATCTACGAGCAGTACTTC. Translating gives CASSFPGTGIYEQYF.

The chain couples TRBV6-1 to TRBJ1-5, with D possibly TRBD1 on 5 matching bases. V was shortened by 6 bases and J by 7 bases, with 16 bases between the two germline ends. There are 14 residues in the CDR3. Germline V CDR1 and CDR2: MNHNS, SASEGT. The CDR3 sequence: CASSAVGTGQPQHF. The CDR3 nucleotides are TGTGCCAGCAGCGCGGTGGGGACGGGGCAGCCCCAGCATTTT.

The chain uses TRBV5-4 and TRBJ2-7; TRBD1 agrees at 7 bases. The CDR3 is 15 residues long. Germline V gives CDR1 SGHNT, CDR2 YYREEE (reference sequence). V lost 0 bases and J lost 0; bases outside the gene matches: 3. CDR3: CASSLGQGFSYEQYF. As DNA, the CDR3 is TGTGCCAGCAGCTTGGGACAGGGCTTCTCCTACGAGCAGTACTTC.

J is TRBJ1-3 and V is TRBV10-3; D unclear. The CDR3 runs to 14 residues. V was shortened by 3 bases and J by 2 bases, with 8 bases between the two germline ends. Germline CDR1 and CDR2: ENHRY and SYGVKD. CDR3 nucleotides: TGTGCCATCAGTGATCCGTCAGCTGGAAACACCATATATTTT. It codes for CAISDPSAGNTIYF.

About this clone itself: The identical CDR3 is also encoded by other nucleotide sequences in the sample. The chain joins TRBV30 to TRBJ1-1; D unclear. The germline V gene has CDR1 GTSNPN and CDR2 SVGIG (reference sequence). Trimming pared 0 bases from V and 1 base from J, leaving 6 bases between. The CDR3 contains 13 residues. Here the CDR3 DNA reads TGTGCCTGGAGTGTAAGCCCGAACACTGAAGCTTTCTTT. Protein product: CAWSVSPNTEAFF.

The chain joins TRBV10-1 to TRBJ1-1; 7 bases agree with TRBD1. V lost 6 bases to trimming and J lost 1 base; unmatched junction nucleotides: 8. CDR1 is WNHNN and CDR2 is SYGVQD in the germline V gene (reference sequence). The CDR3 consists of 15 residues. CDR3 loop: CASSQTGVGNTEAFF. The CDR3 DNA follows: TGCGCCAGCAGCCAAACAGGGGTAGGGAACACTGAAGCTTTCTTT.

The chain employs TRBV9 and TRBJ1-4; a possible D gene is TRBD1 (5 bases). The germline gives CDR1 SGDLS, CDR2 YYNGEE. V gave up 1 base and J gave up 6 bases, with 16 bases separating them. CDR3 length: 16 residues. For the CDR3, the DNA is TGTGCCAGCAGCGTAACCGTGGGGCAGACGGATGAAAAACTGTTTTTT. Translation gives CASSVTVGQTDEKLFF.